This T cell receptor (beta chain) comes out of a study of cytomegalovirus exposure and HLA in healthy donors. PCR used 60 Vbeta primers and 13 Jbeta primers. The table came from immunoSEQ multiplex PCR; TCRdb's copy has only in-frame clones and leaves some out. The sample lists some 170,000 clones, 75% to 85% seen once, with around 0.91% in the top ten. On this clone: The antigen is unknown.

Germline values: CDR1 SQVTM, CDR2 ANQGSEA. With 1 base clipped from V and 0 bases from J, the junction kept 8 bases outside the gene matches. The CDR3 consists of 16 residues. Points from the study as a whole: The analysis excluded some indistinguishable V segments, including TRBV6-2 and TRBV6-3. In a later analysis, donors in an Asian-associated ancestry cluster reportedly had fewer N-insertions in productive TCRs than the cohort mean.

This chain joins TRBV29-1 and TRBJ1-2; TRBD1 matches at 7 bases. What was sequenced was PBMCs. This clonotype originated in a girl aged 2 to 9 in good health and CMV-seropositive. CDR3: CSVEGLSGQANYGYTF. The DNA of the CDR3 is TGCAGCGTTGAAGGTTTGAGCGGACAGGCTAACTATGGCTACACCTTC.